Shown below are 14 T cell receptor beta chains from a single sample sequenced in a study of metastatic and nonmetastatic thyroid tumors. TCRdb used MiXCR to call clones anew from the PCR reads. The table records about 92,000 clones, under 15% of them present only once. All patients reached thyroid surgery having received no treatment beforehand. Sequences were obtained from blood. These receptors were taken from a female donor with papillary thyroid cancer or a benign thyroid nodule (not recorded which). Some clones in this sample may be carry-over from other donors' samples.

With regard to this clone: A read error may explain this, as a much larger clone is one base away. CDR3 residues: CASSSVGGGTDTQYF. CDR3 bases: TGTGCCAGCAGCTCCGTGGGGGGTGGCACAGATACGCAGTATTTT. V and J are TRBV9 and TRBJ2-3; possibly TRBD2 for D (6 bases). CDR3 length: 15 residues. The V end was cut by 4 bases, the J end by 1 base, with 13 bases between. Germline V lookup: CDR1 SGDLS, CDR2 YYNGEE.

This clone turned up a few times. A much larger clone lies a single base off, so this may be a read error. The chain uses TRBV19 and TRBJ1-5; D may be TRBD1 (5 bases). Germline CDR1 is LNHDA and CDR2 is SQIVND (reference sequence). This CDR3 has 18 residues. Trimming took 4 bases from V and 5 from J, leaving 24 bases between them. The CDR3 protein is CASSKGASLQCQDQPQHF. The CDR3 DNA sequence: TGTGCCAGTAGTAAAGGGGCCTCGTTACAGTGCCAAGATCAGCCCCAGCATTTT.

This clone was picked up a small number of times. This sample also contains other DNA sequences that code for the same CDR3. This chain's CDR3 is CASSLAGAGTEAFF. For the CDR3, the DNA is TGTGCCAGCAGCTTAGCAGGGGCCGGCACCGAAGCTTTCTTT. V gene TRBV11-1 combines with J gene TRBJ1-1, with D possibly matching TRBD1 (5 bases). The CDR3 is 14 amino acids. The V end lost 0 bases, the J end lost 8 bases, and 13 bases lay between the germline ends. The germline V gene encodes CDR1 SGHAT and CDR2 FQDESV (reference sequence).

This clone came up many times. A much larger clonotype is one base distant, so this may be a read error. Other DNA sequences in this sample translate to the same CDR3. The chain combines TRBV6-1 with TRBJ2-7; tentatively, D is TRBD1 (6 bases). The V end was cut by 3 bases, the J end by 0 bases, with 12 bases between. Germline loops: CDR1 MNHNS, CDR2 SASEGT. The CDR3 length is 15 residues. CDR3: CASSDRGKFSYEQYF. CDR3 bases: TGTGCCAGCAGTGACAGGGGTAAGTTCTCCTACGAGCAGTACTTC.

The table lists this clone with many counts. The chain's CDR3 is CAWSVWGGSNTEAFF. CDR3 DNA sequence: TGTGCCTGGAGTGTATGGGGGGGGTCGAACACTGAAGCTTTCTTT. The chain links TRBV30 to TRBJ1-1, with D possibly being TRBD1 (5 bases). This CDR3 has 15 residues. Germline CDR1 reads GTSNPN; CDR2 reads SVGIG (reference sequence). Between the trimmed V and J ends, which lost 0 bases and 1 base, there was a span of 12 bases.

At least ten counts were recorded for this clone. The chain links TRBV4-2 to TRBJ1-1; TRBD1 aligns across 9 bases. V trimming: 6 bases; J trimming: 1 base; junction bases outside the gene matches: 3. The CDR3 runs to 14 residues. The germline CDR1 and CDR2 sequences are LGHNA and YNFKEQ. The CDR3 bases are TGTGCCAGCAGTTCACAGGGGGCGAACACTGAAGCTTTCTTT. Translated: CASSSQGANTEAFF.

This clone was detected many times. The rearrangement links TRBV11-2 to TRBJ2-7; 7 bases line up with TRBD1. V was pared by 3 bases and J by 0 bases, with 11 bases of the junction left unmatched. Looked up from germline, CDR1 is SGHAT and CDR2 is FQNNGV. The CDR3 runs 17 residues. The CDR3 bases are TGTGCCAGCAGCTTTACCCCGGGACAGCGAAGCTCCTACGAGCAGTACTTC. Its translation: CASSFTPGQRSSYEQYF. Looking up the rest from reference TRBV11-2 and TRBJ2-7 gives the full variable domain: EAGVAQSPRYKIIEKRQSVAFWCNPISGHATLYWYQQILGQGPKLLIQFQNNGVVDDSQLPKDRFSAERLKGVDSTLKIQPAKLEDSAVYLCASSFTPGQRSSYEQYFGPGTRLTVT.

A remark on this clone: With a much larger clone just one base away, this may be a read error. Lacking the conserved final phenylalanine or tryptophan, this CDR3 likely reflects a read error. This chain uses TRBV5-1 with TRBJ1-2, with D hard to call. The CDR3 has 15 residues. Trimming left V 1 base short and J 6 bases short, with 16 bases between. Germline loops: CDR1 SGHRS, CDR2 YFSETQ. The CDR3 nucleotides read TGCGCCAGCAGCTTGATTGGTACGGGCAACAATGGCTACACCTCC. It yields the protein CASSLIGTGNNGYTS.

The V gene is TRBV30, the J gene TRBJ2-2; perhaps D is TRBD1 or TRBD2 (5 bases each). The germline CDR1 and CDR2 sequences are GTSNPN and SVGIG (reference sequence). The CDR3 has 14 residues. Trimming shortened V by 5 bases and J by 17 bases, and 27 bases separated the two germline ends. This CDR3 is CAWGGVANTGEFFF. The CDR3 bases are TGTGCCTGGGGGGGAGTCGCGAACACCGGGGAGTTTTTTTTT. Based on the CDR3 plus reference TRBV30 and TRBJ2-2, the full variable domain is SQTIHQWPATLVQPVGSPLSLECTVEGTSNPNLYWYRQAAGRGLQLLFYSVGIGQISSEVPQNLSASRPQDRQFILSSKKLLLSDSGFYLCAWGGVANTGEFFFGEGSRLTVL.

A few counts support this clone. The V call is TRBV20-1, the J call TRBJ1-6, with 8 bases that match TRBD1. This CDR3 has 17 amino acids. The germline V gene has CDR1 DFQATT and CDR2 SNEGSKA (reference sequence). J lost 6 bases, V lost 4 bases, and 14 bases had no gene match. The CDR3 protein is CSAIAQYSGGSNSPLHF. The CDR3, as DNA: TGCAGTGCTATCGCCCAGTACTCAGGGGGCAGTAATTCACCCCTCCACTTT.

A note on this clone: A read error may explain this, as a much larger clone is one base away. The chain couples TRBV5-1 to TRBJ1-1; D unresolved. The germline V and J ends were trimmed by 0 bases and 0 bases, with 6 bases remaining between them. This CDR3 comprises 14 residues. Germline CDR1 is SGHRS and CDR2 is YFSETQ. The CDR3 nucleotides read TGCGCCAGCAGCTTGGCGTCTATGAACACTGAAGCTTTCTTT. Translating it yields CASSLASMNTEAFF.

The gene calls are TRBV24-1 and TRBJ2-3, with D uncertain. V was trimmed by 10 bases and J by 6 bases, leaving 19 bases between them. Germline-derived CDR1 and CDR2 are KGHDR and SFDVKD. The length of the CDR3 is 14 residues. CDR3 residues: CATSSSFARDTQYF. DNA for the CDR3: TGTGCCACTAGTTCCTCTTTCGCCCGGGATACGCAGTATTTT.

Points on this clone: A read error may produce the germline difference seen at one junction end. The rearrangement joins TRBV6-2 or TRBV6-3 to TRBJ1-6, with TRBD1 as a possible D gene (5 bases). Germline V lookup: CDR1 MNHEY, CDR2 SVGEGT. The CDR3 covers 16 residues. This chain's CDR3 is CASIYSLQAWNSPLHF. CDR3 nucleotides: TGTGCCAGCATTTACTCTCTACAGGCCTGGAATTCACCCCTCCACTTT.

This chain joins TRBV5-6 and TRBJ2-3, with 7 bases matching TRBD1. The V and J ends lost 7 bases and 4 bases, in that order; junction bases with no gene match: 3. CDR1 and CDR2 from the germline V gene are SGHDT and YYEEEE. The CDR3 totals 12 residues. The CDR3 sequence is CASRTGADTQYF. The DNA of the CDR3 is TGTGCCAGCCGAACAGGGGCAGATACGCAGTATTTT.